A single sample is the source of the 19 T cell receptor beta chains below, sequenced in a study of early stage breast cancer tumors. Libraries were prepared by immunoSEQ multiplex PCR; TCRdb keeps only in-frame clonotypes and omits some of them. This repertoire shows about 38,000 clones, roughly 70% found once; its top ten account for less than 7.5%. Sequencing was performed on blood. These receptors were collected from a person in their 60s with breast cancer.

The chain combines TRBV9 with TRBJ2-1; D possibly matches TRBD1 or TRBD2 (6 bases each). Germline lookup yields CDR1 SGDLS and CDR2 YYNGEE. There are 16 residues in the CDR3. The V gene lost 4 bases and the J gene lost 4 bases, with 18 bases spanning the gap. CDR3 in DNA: TGTGCCAGCAGCCCTCAGGGGAGGACTTTTTACAATGAGCAGTTCTTC. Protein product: CASSPQGRTFYNEQFF.

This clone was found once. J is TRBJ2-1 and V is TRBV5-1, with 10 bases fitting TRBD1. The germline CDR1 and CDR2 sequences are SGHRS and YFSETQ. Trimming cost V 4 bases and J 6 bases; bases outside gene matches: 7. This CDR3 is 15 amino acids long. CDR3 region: CASSPERTGGNEQFF. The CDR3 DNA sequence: TGCGCCAGCAGCCCGGAACGGACAGGGGGCAATGAGCAGTTCTTC.

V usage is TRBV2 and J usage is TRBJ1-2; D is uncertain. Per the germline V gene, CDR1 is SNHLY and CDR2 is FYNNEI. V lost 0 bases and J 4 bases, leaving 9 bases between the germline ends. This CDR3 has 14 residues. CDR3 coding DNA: TGTGCCAGCAGTGAAGCGTGGACCAGCTATGGCTACACCTTC. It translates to CASSEAWTSYGYTF.

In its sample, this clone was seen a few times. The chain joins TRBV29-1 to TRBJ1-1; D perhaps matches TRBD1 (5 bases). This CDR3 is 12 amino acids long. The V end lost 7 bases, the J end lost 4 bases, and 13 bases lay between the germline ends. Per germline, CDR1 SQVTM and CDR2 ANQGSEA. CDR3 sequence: CSAGDGGTEAFF. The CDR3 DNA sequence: TGCAGCGCGGGGGACGGCGGCACTGAAGCTTTCTTT.

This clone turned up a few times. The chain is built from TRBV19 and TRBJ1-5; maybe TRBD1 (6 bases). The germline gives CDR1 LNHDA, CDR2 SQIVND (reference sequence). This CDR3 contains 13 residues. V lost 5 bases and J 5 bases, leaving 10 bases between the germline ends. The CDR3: CASSANRDQPQHF. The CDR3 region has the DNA TGTGCCAGTAGTGCCAACAGGGATCAGCCCCAGCATTTT.

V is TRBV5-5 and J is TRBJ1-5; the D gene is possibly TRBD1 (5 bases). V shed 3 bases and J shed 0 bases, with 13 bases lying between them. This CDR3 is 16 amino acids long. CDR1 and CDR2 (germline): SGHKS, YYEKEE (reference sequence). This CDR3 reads CASSSKMTDSNQPQHF. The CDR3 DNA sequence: TGTGCCAGCAGCTCAAAAATGACAGATAGCAATCAGCCCCAGCATTTT.

CDR3 sequence: CASSDQSNQPQHF. CDR3 DNA sequence: TGTGCCAGCAGTGACCAGTCCAATCAGCCCCAGCATTTT. The chain uses TRBV2 and TRBJ1-5; D gene uncertain. This CDR3 is 13 amino acids long. Germline-derived CDR1 and CDR2 are SNHLY and FYNNEI. Trimming removed 3 bases from V and 3 bases from J, with 6 bases in between. The complete variable domain, with remaining parts taken from reference TRBV2 and TRBJ1-5, reads EPEVTQTPSHQVTQMGQEVILRCVPISNHLYFYWYRQILGQKVEFLVSFYNNEISEKSEIFDDQFSVERPDGSNFTLKIRSTKLEDSAMYFCASSDQSNQPQHFGDGTRLSIL.

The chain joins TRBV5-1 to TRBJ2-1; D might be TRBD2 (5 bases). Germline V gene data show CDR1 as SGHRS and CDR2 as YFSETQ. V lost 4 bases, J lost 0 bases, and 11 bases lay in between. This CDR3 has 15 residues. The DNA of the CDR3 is TGCGCCAGCAGCGTCGGAGGTAGCTCCTACAATGAGCAGTTCTTC. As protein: CASSVGGSSYNEQFF.

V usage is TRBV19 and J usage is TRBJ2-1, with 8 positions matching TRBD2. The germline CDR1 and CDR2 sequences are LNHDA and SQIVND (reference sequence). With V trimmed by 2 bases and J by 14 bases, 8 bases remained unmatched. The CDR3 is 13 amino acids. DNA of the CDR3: TGTGCCAGTAGTATACCCAGCGGGAGAGGAAAGTTCTTC. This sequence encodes CASSIPSGRGKFF.

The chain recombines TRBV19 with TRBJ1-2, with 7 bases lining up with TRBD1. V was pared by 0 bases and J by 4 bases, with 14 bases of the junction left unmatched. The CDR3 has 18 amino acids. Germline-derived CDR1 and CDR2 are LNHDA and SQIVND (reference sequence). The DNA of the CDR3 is TGTGCCAGTAGTATAGATCGAATTTACCGGGACAGCATCTATGGCTACACCTTC. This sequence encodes CASSIDRIYRDSIYGYTF.

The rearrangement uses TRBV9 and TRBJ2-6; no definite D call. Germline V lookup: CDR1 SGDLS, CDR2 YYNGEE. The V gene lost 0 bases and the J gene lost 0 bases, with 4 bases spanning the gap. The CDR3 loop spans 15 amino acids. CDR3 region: CASSVGSSGANVLTF. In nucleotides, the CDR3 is TGTGCCAGCAGCGTAGGAAGCTCTGGGGCCAACGTCCTGACTTTC.

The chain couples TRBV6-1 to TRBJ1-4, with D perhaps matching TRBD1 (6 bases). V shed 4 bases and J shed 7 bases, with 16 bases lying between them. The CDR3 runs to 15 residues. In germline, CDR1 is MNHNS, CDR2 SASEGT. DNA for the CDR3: TGTGCCAGCAGTGGAGGGGGGTTTTTAGGTGAAAAACTGTTTTTT. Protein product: CASSGGGFLGEKLFF.

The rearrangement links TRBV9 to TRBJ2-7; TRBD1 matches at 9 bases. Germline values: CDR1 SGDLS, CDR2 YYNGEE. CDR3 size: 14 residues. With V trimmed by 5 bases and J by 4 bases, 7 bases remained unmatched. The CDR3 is CASSTGTGSYEQYF. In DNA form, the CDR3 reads TGTGCCAGCAGTACCGGGACAGGGTCGTACGAGCAGTACTTC.

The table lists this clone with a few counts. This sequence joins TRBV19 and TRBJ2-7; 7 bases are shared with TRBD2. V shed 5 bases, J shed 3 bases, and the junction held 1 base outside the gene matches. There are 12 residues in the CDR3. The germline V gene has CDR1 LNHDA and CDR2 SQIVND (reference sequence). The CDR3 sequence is CASSGDYYEQYF. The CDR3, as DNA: TGTGCCAGTAGTGGGGACTACTACGAGCAGTACTTC.

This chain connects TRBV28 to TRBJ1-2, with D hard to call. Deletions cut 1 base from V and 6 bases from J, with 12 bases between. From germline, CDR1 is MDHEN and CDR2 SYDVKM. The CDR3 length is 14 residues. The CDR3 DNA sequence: TGTGCCAGCAGTTTATCGGATTACTGGAATGGCTACACCTTC. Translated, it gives CASSLSDYWNGYTF.

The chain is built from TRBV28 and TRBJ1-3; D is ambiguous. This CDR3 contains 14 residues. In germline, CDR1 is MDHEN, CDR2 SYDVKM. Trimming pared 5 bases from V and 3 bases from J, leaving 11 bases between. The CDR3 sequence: CASSPDPGGNTIYF. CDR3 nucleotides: TGTGCCAGCAGTCCTGATCCGGGTGGAAACACCATATATTTT.

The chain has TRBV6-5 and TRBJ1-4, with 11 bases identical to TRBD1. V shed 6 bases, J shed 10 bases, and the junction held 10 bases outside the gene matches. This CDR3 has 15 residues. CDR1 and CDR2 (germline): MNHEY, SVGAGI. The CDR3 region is CASSPARDRGGKLFF. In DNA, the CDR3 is TGTGCCAGCAGCCCAGCCCGGGACAGGGGGGGAAAACTGTTTTTT.

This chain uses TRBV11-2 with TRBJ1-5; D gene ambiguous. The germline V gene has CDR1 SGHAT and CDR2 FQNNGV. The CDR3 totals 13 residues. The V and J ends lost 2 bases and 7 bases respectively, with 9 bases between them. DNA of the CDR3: TGTGCCAGCAGCTTATCCACCGACCAGCCCCAGCATTTT. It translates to CASSLSTDQPQHF. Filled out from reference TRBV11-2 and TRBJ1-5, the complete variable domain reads EAGVAQSPRYKIIEKRQSVAFWCNPISGHATLYWYQQILGQGPKLLIQFQNNGVVDDSQLPKDRFSAERLKGVDSTLKIQPAKLEDSAVYLCASSLSTDQPQHFGDGTRLSIL.

CDR3 sequence reads: CASSPPRASTREQFF. CDR3 coding DNA: TGTGCCAGCAGCCCCCCAAGGGCCTCGACCCGTGAGCAGTTCTTC. The V gene is TRBV11-2, the J gene TRBJ2-1; D gene ambiguous. The ends were cut back, 5 bases at V and 9 bases at J, with 20 bases in the middle. This CDR3 is built from 15 residues. Germline assignment: CDR1 SGHAT and CDR2 FQNNGV.